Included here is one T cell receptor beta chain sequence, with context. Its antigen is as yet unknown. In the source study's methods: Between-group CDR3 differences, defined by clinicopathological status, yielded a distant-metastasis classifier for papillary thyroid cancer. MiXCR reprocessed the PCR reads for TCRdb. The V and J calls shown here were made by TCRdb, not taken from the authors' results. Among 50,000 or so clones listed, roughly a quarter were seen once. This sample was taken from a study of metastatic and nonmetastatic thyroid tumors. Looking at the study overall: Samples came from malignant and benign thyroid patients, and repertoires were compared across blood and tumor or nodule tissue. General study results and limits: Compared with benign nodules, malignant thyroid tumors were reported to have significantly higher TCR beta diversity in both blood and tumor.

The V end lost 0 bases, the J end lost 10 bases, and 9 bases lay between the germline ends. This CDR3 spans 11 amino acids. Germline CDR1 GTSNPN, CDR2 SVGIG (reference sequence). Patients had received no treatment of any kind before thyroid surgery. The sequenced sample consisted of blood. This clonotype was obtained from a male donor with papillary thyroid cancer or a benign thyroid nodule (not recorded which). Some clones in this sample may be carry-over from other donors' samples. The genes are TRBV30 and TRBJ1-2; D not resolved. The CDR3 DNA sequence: TGTGCCTGGAGTGTACTGAGTGTCTACACCTTC. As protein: CAWSVLSVYTF.